This T cell receptor beta chain was sequenced for a study of blood T cell repertoires in COVID-19. Across the whole study: Donors in the United States, Italy and Spain gave samples during acute or convalescent COVID-19. From T cells, B-cell-depleted T cells, or PBMCs came the material, which was cDNA or gDNA.

In the study's own analysis: The assay estimated nucleated cells by amplifying reference gene primers. Sequencing used immunoSEQ multiplex PCR; TCRdb keeps in-frame clones, though not all of them. The V and J calls and clone size were taken over from that table, and D and trimming were inferred from the DNA. This table holds approximately 140,000 clones, roughly 84% found once. Donors were grouped by their self-reported clinical history. Germline V lookup: CDR1 SQVTM, CDR2 ANQGSEA. Trimming cost V 6 bases and J 1 base; bases outside gene matches: 5. There are 13 residues in the CDR3. This rearrangement joins TRBV29-1 to TRBJ1-1; 7 bases line up with TRBD1. This clonotype was sampled from a man aged 35-49 years with acute COVID-19. Source material: PBMCs or T cells enriched from blood (not recorded which). CDR3 DNA sequence: TGCAGCGTCGCTCAGGGGGGGAACACTGAAGCTTTCTTT. Protein: CSVAQGGNTEAFF.